What follows is one T cell receptor beta chain and its context. Its antigen remains unknown. The data are from a study of cytomegalovirus exposure and HLA in healthy donors. The wider study: Earlier, approximately 190 million T cells were analyzed, and around 100 million unique TCR beta sequences were found among them. Membership in the Caucasian-associated ancestry cluster was found for 75% to 90% of approximately 430 genotyped donors.

A multiplex PCR was run with 60 Vbeta primers and 13 Jbeta primers. Sequencing was performed with immunoSEQ multiplex PCR; in TCRdb, only in-frame clones are kept and a portion is missing. The table records some 150,000 clones, nearly 80% of them present only once. The germline gives CDR1 SGHRS, CDR2 YFSETQ. CDR3 length: 14 amino acids. V dropped 4 bases and J dropped 5; count of bases not matched to a gene: 8. Whole-study findings and limits: Most of the CMV-associated TCR beta chains (in a later analysis) appeared to be HLA-restricted. Reports state that TCR beta sequences accurately predicted most subjects' HLA-A and HLA-B alleles.

This chain uses TRBV5-1 with TRBJ1-1; TRBD1 matches at 7 bases. This TCR was sampled from a woman under 40 in good health and CMV-seronegative. Sequenced material: PBMCs. In DNA form, the CDR3 reads TGCGCCAGCAGCCCTACAGGGGTTTGGACTGAAGCTTTCTTT. Protein sequence: CASSPTGVWTEAFF.